Shown below are 26 T cell receptor beta chains from a single sample sequenced in a study of cytomegalovirus exposure and HLA in healthy donors (dated by TCRdb to about 2017). Library preparation was by the immunoSEQ multiplex PCR assay. For the multiplex PCR, a mixture combining 60 forward primers for TCR Vbeta segments and 13 reverse primers for TCR Jbeta segments was used. TCRdb limited this immuneACCESS table to in-frame rearrangements with V and J called. A share of clones is missing; checked studies link under half to unresolved V genes, and the rest is unexplained. The sample yields 95,000 to 100,000 clones; about 77% were counted once. The ten biggest clones cover over 3% of the sample. Sequencing was carried out using PBMCs. Receptors were obtained from a man in his forties in good health and CMV-seronegative.

Note on this clone: One end of the junction is discordant with germline, which a read error may explain. This same CDR3 is encoded by further DNA sequences in the sample. The chain recombines TRBV11-3 with TRBJ2-6; a weak D match, TRBD2 (5 bases). The CDR3 length is 15 residues. CDR1 and CDR2 (germline): SGHNT, YENEEA. The CDR3 bases are TGCGCCAGCAGTACTGGGAGCTCTGGGGCCAACGTCCTGACTTTC. Translated, it gives CASSTGSSGANVLTF.

The sample holds one count of this clone. The CDR3 spells CASSLRQGSTEAFF. As DNA, the CDR3 is TGTGCCAGTAGTCTACGACAGGGTTCCACTGAAGCTTTCTTT. The chain joins TRBV19 to TRBJ1-1; the match to TRBD1 covers 7 bases. CDR3 size: 14 residues. Germline V gives CDR1 LNHDA, CDR2 SQIVND (reference sequence). J gave up 4 bases and V 5 bases, and 7 bases lay outside the gene matches.

The V and J genes are TRBV6-1 and TRBJ2-1, with 9 positions matching TRBD2. The CDR3 spans 15 residues. With 5 bases clipped from V and 8 bases from J, the junction kept 10 bases outside the gene matches. CDR1 is MNHNS, CDR2 SASEGT, per germline. The CDR3 protein is CASSPQAGGPYEQFF. CDR3 coding DNA: TGTGCCAGCAGTCCCCAGGCGGGGGGGCCCTATGAGCAGTTCTTC.

V gene TRBV19 combines with J gene TRBJ1-6; maybe TRBD1 (5 bases). Germline CDR1 LNHDA, CDR2 SQIVND (reference sequence). The CDR3 loop spans 17 amino acids. The V end was cut by 3 bases, the J end by 0 bases, with 12 bases between. CDR3 region: CASSMGQTPSYNSPLHF. The CDR3 coding sequence is TGTGCCAGTAGTATGGGGCAGACTCCCTCCTATAATTCACCCCTCCACTTT. The full variable domain, completed using reference TRBV19 and TRBJ1-6, is DGGITQSPKYLFRKEGQNVTLSCEQNLNHDAMYWYRQDPGQGLRLIYYSQIVNDFQKGDIAEGYSVSREKKESFPLTVTSAQKNPTAFYLCASSMGQTPSYNSPLHFGNGTRLTVT.

The chain carries TRBV5-1 and TRBJ2-5, with TRBD1 identical over 8 bases. After removal of 7 bases from V and 5 bases from J, the junction contained 16 bases not matched to a gene. The V gene's germline CDR1 is SGHRS and CDR2 YFSETQ. The CDR3 loop spans 16 amino acids. This chain's CDR3 is CASGYGATGVYETQYF. Here the CDR3 DNA reads TGCGCCAGCGGCTACGGGGCGACAGGGGTTTATGAGACCCAGTACTTC.

A single count supports this clone. The junction does not match germline at one end; this may be a read error. The DNA of the CDR3 is TGCGCCAGCAGCTGGGAGGACAGGGGGTCCTGCAATGAGCAGTTCTTC. Its translation: CASSWEDRGSCNEQFF. This chain joins TRBV5-1 and TRBJ2-1; 10 bases fit TRBD1. There are 16 residues in the CDR3. Germline assignment: CDR1 SGHRS and CDR2 YFSETQ. The full variable domain, rest sourced from reference TRBV5-1 and TRBJ2-1, is KAGVTQTPRYLIKTRGQQVTLSCSPISGHRSVSWYQQTPGQGLQFLFEYFSETQRNKGNFPGRFSGRQFSNSRSEMNVSTLELGDSALYLCASSWEDRGSCNEQFFGPGTRLTVL.

The V and J genes are TRBV6-1 and TRBJ2-1; possible D gene TRBD1, 6 bases. In germline, CDR1 is MNHNS, CDR2 SASEGT. The CDR3 has 12 amino acids. V was trimmed by 7 bases and J by 7 bases, leaving 11 bases between them. CDR3 sequence: CASNRVGNEQFF. The CDR3 DNA sequence: TGTGCCAGCAACAGGGTGGGTAATGAGCAGTTCTTC.

Turning to this clone: The same CDR3 can be traced to other DNA sequences in this sample. V and J are TRBV7-9 and TRBJ2-7; possibly TRBD2 for D (5 bases). The germline CDR1 and CDR2 sequences are SEHNR and FQNEAQ (reference sequence). Trimming took 3 bases from V and 4 from J, leaving 10 bases between them. The CDR3 length is 13 residues. The CDR3 spells CASSFPSSYEQYF. CDR3 nucleotide sequence: TGTGCCAGCAGCTTCCCTAGCAGTTACGAGCAGTACTTC.

A single count supports this clone. This chain joins TRBV29-1 and TRBJ1-3; the D is unclear. V dropped 6 bases and J dropped 1 base, with 7 bases sitting between them. The CDR3 is made up of 12 amino acids. Germline CDR1 and CDR2: SQVTM and ANQGSEA. The CDR3 here is CSVSGSGNTIYF. The CDR3 coding sequence is TGCAGCGTCTCCGGGTCTGGAAACACCATATATTTT.

On this clone itself: Other DNA sequences of this sample code for an identical CDR3. The J gene is TRBJ2-7, the V gene TRBV7-9; D perhaps matches TRBD1 (5 bases). CDR1 and CDR2 from the germline V gene are SEHNR and FQNEAQ (reference sequence). The V end was cut by 2 bases, the J end by 4 bases, with 6 bases between. The CDR3 has 12 residues. The CDR3 bases are TGTGCCAGCAGCTTACAGGGATACGAGCAGTACTTC. Translated: CASSLQGYEQYF. Variable domain in full (rest from reference TRBV7-9 and TRBJ2-7): DTGVSQNPRHKITKRGQNVTFRCDPISEHNRLYWYRQTLGQGPEFLTYFQNEAQLEKSRLLSDRFSAERPKGSFSTLEIQRTEQGDSAMYLCASSLQGYEQYFGPGTRLTVT.

The chain employs TRBV5-5 and TRBJ1-1, with D tentatively TRBD1 (6 bases). V dropped 1 base and J dropped 1 base, with 8 bases sitting between them. The CDR3 is 14 amino acids. Germline CDR1 and CDR2: SGHKS and YYEKEE (reference sequence). CDR3 sequence (DNA): TGTGCCAGCAGCTTGAGCAGGGGGAACACTGAAGCTTTCTTT. Protein product: CASSLSRGNTEAFF.

This chain joins TRBV5-1 and TRBJ1-1, with TRBD1 matching 7 bases. V dropped 0 bases and J dropped 1; count of bases not matched to a gene: 3. Per the germline V gene, CDR1 is SGHRS and CDR2 is YFSETQ. The CDR3 runs to 15 residues. For the CDR3, the DNA is TGCGCCAGCAGCTTGGCCGGGACAGAGAACACTGAAGCTTTCTTT. This sequence encodes CASSLAGTENTEAFF. Full variable domain (rest looked up from reference TRBV5-1 and TRBJ1-1): KAGVTQTPRYLIKTRGQQVTLSCSPISGHRSVSWYQQTPGQGLQFLFEYFSETQRNKGNFPGRFSGRQFSNSRSEMNVSTLELGDSALYLCASSLAGTENTEAFFGQGTRLTVV.

This clone has a handful of counts. The gene calls are TRBV5-1 and TRBJ1-2, with 8 bases fitting TRBD1. J was trimmed by 2 bases and V by 3 bases; bases with no gene match: 9. The CDR3 loop spans 16 amino acids. Looked up from germline, CDR1 is SGHRS and CDR2 is YFSETQ. CDR3 region: CASSYHSGQVNYGYTF. The CDR3 DNA reads as TGCGCCAGCAGCTATCACTCGGGACAGGTGAACTATGGCTACACCTTC. Looking up the rest from reference TRBV5-1 and TRBJ1-2 gives the full variable domain: KAGVTQTPRYLIKTRGQQVTLSCSPISGHRSVSWYQQTPGQGLQFLFEYFSETQRNKGNFPGRFSGRQFSNSRSEMNVSTLELGDSALYLCASSYHSGQVNYGYTFGSGTRLTVV.

For this clone: At one of its ends the junction is not consistent with the germline gene, which may arise from a read error. V usage is TRBV19 and J usage is TRBJ1-4; D perhaps matches TRBD1 (6 bases). The CDR3 spans 15 residues. Germline V lookup: CDR1 LNHDA, CDR2 SQIVND (reference sequence). CDR3 in DNA: TGTGCCAGCAGTAGTGGTGGACAGATGAATGAAAAACTGTTTTTT. The encoded protein is CASSSGGQMNEKLFF.

J is TRBJ2-5 and V is TRBV7-9; D perhaps matches TRBD2 (5 bases). V was pared by 1 base and J by 10 bases, with 13 bases between. This CDR3 is 13 amino acids long. The V gene's germline CDR1 is SEHNR and CDR2 FQNEAQ (reference sequence). The CDR3 sequence is CASSLGSIRGQYF. The CDR3 DNA reads TGTGCCAGCAGCTTAGGAAGTATTCGGGGCCAGTACTTC. Variable domain in full (rest from reference TRBV7-9 and TRBJ2-5): DTGVSQNPRHKITKRGQNVTFRCDPISEHNRLYWYRQTLGQGPEFLTYFQNEAQLEKSRLLSDRFSAERPKGSFSTLEIQRTEQGDSAMYLCASSLGSIRGQYFGPGTRLLVL.

The genes are TRBV5-8 and TRBJ1-4; possibly TRBD1 for D (5 bases). This CDR3 contains 16 residues. Germline V gene lookup returns CDR1 SGHTS and CDR2 YDEGEE. Trimming removed 6 bases at V and 7 bases at J, with 22 bases between. The CDR3 bases are TGTGCCAGCAACCATCCATTTCAGGGCTTGGGTGAAAAACTGTTTTTT. Translated, it gives CASNHPFQGLGEKLFF.

The chain carries TRBV5-4 and TRBJ2-5, with TRBD1 matching 8 bases. This CDR3 is built from 15 residues. J lost 1 base, V lost 0 bases, and 2 bases had no gene match. In germline, CDR1 is SGHNT, CDR2 YYREEE (reference sequence). The CDR3 spells CASSLGGQGQETQYF. The CDR3 nucleotides are TGTGCCAGCAGCTTGGGTGGACAGGGCCAAGAGACCCAGTACTTC.

Concerning this clone: At the DNA level, this CDR3 is encoded by other sequences in the same sample as well. The J gene is TRBJ2-3, the V gene TRBV7-9; D gene ambiguous. The CDR3 is 11 residues long. The germline V gene has CDR1 SEHNR and CDR2 FQNEAQ (reference sequence). V lost 5 bases to trimming and J lost 4 bases, with 4 bases between them. CDR3: CASSPADTQYF. The CDR3, as DNA: TGTGCCAGCAGCCCCGCAGATACGCAGTATTTT.

V usage is TRBV7-9 and J usage is TRBJ1-4; no clear D gene. The CDR3 consists of 14 residues. The V end lost 4 bases, the J end lost 5 bases, and 11 bases lay between the germline ends. CDR1 SEHNR and CDR2 FQNEAQ come from the germline V gene (reference sequence). The CDR3 DNA is TGTGCCAGCAGCTCGACCCGGGGAAATGAAAAACTGTTTTTT. It yields the protein CASSSTRGNEKLFF.

V is TRBV6-6 and J is TRBJ2-1; D is perhaps TRBD1 (5 bases). Germline CDR1 is MNHNY and CDR2 is SVGAGI (reference sequence). The CDR3 totals 16 residues. Trimming removed 7 bases at V and 2 bases at J, with 18 bases between. The CDR3 region is CASTRRPQGPYNEQFF. The CDR3 DNA follows: TGTGCCAGCACCAGGCGGCCCCAGGGCCCCTACAATGAGCAGTTCTTC.

This chain links TRBV5-1 with TRBJ2-2; 11 nucleotides line up with TRBD2. This CDR3 is built from 17 residues. After removal of 4 bases from V and 7 bases from J, the junction contained 12 bases not matched to a gene. Germline lookup yields CDR1 SGHRS and CDR2 YFSETQ. The CDR3 DNA is TGCGCCAGCAGCCAACAAACTAGCGGGAGTATAATCGGGGAGCTGTTTTTT. Its protein product is CASSQQTSGSIIGELFF.

J is TRBJ2-2 and V is TRBV10-3, with 7 bases aligning to TRBD2. Germline V gene sequence: CDR1 ENHRY, CDR2 SYGVKD. The CDR3 covers 16 residues. V trimming: 4 bases; J trimming: 4 bases; junction bases outside the gene matches: 9. The CDR3: CAISAPGGDGTGELFF. The CDR3 nucleotides are TGTGCCATCAGTGCCCCTGGGGGGGACGGCACCGGGGAGCTGTTTTTT.

This clone has only one observation. The genes are TRBV2 and TRBJ2-2, with D tentatively TRBD2 (7 bases). The CDR3 is 14 residues long. Germline CDR1 and CDR2: SNHLY and FYNNEI. V was shortened by 8 bases and J by 5 bases, with 15 bases between the two germline ends. For the CDR3, the DNA is TGTGCCAGCGGCAGGGGAGGGGGGACCGGGGAGCTGTTTTTT. Residues: CASGRGGGTGELFF. The variable domain in full, with the rest retrieved from reference TRBV2 and TRBJ2-2, is EPEVTQTPSHQVTQMGQEVILRCVPISNHLYFYWYRQILGQKVEFLVSFYNNEISEKSEIFDDQFSVERPDGSNFTLKIRSTKLEDSAMYFCASGRGGGTGELFFGEGSRLTVL.

The chain is built from TRBV5-1 and TRBJ2-3; D might be TRBD2 (5 bases). The germline V gene encodes CDR1 SGHRS and CDR2 YFSETQ. Trimming removed 1 base from V and 0 bases from J, with 12 bases in between. The CDR3 sequence is 16 residues long. CDR3 nucleotides: TGCGCCAGCAGCTTGAGAGCGGAAACTAGCACAGATACGCAGTATTTT. Its protein is CASSLRAETSTDTQYF.

This clone was picked up one time. This chain joins TRBV7-8 and TRBJ2-2; the match to TRBD2 covers 8 bases. Germline V gene lookup returns CDR1 SGHVS and CDR2 FQNEAQ. The CDR3 is made up of 13 amino acids. V lost 10 bases and J lost 4; bases outside the gene matches: 5. This chain's CDR3 is CATQREITGELFF. In nucleotides, the CDR3 is TGTGCCACCCAGCGGGAGATCACCGGGGAGCTGTTTTTT.

This clone was counted between two and nine times. The CDR3 protein is CASSPGDRVGMAFF. CDR3 coding DNA: TGTGCCAGCAGTCCCGGAGACAGGGTCGGTATGGCTTTCTTT. The rearrangement uses TRBV6-1 and TRBJ1-1; 7 bases fit TRBD1. CDR3 length: 14 residues. Per germline, CDR1 MNHNS and CDR2 SASEGT. After removal of 5 bases from V and 11 bases from J, the junction contained 14 bases not matched to a gene.